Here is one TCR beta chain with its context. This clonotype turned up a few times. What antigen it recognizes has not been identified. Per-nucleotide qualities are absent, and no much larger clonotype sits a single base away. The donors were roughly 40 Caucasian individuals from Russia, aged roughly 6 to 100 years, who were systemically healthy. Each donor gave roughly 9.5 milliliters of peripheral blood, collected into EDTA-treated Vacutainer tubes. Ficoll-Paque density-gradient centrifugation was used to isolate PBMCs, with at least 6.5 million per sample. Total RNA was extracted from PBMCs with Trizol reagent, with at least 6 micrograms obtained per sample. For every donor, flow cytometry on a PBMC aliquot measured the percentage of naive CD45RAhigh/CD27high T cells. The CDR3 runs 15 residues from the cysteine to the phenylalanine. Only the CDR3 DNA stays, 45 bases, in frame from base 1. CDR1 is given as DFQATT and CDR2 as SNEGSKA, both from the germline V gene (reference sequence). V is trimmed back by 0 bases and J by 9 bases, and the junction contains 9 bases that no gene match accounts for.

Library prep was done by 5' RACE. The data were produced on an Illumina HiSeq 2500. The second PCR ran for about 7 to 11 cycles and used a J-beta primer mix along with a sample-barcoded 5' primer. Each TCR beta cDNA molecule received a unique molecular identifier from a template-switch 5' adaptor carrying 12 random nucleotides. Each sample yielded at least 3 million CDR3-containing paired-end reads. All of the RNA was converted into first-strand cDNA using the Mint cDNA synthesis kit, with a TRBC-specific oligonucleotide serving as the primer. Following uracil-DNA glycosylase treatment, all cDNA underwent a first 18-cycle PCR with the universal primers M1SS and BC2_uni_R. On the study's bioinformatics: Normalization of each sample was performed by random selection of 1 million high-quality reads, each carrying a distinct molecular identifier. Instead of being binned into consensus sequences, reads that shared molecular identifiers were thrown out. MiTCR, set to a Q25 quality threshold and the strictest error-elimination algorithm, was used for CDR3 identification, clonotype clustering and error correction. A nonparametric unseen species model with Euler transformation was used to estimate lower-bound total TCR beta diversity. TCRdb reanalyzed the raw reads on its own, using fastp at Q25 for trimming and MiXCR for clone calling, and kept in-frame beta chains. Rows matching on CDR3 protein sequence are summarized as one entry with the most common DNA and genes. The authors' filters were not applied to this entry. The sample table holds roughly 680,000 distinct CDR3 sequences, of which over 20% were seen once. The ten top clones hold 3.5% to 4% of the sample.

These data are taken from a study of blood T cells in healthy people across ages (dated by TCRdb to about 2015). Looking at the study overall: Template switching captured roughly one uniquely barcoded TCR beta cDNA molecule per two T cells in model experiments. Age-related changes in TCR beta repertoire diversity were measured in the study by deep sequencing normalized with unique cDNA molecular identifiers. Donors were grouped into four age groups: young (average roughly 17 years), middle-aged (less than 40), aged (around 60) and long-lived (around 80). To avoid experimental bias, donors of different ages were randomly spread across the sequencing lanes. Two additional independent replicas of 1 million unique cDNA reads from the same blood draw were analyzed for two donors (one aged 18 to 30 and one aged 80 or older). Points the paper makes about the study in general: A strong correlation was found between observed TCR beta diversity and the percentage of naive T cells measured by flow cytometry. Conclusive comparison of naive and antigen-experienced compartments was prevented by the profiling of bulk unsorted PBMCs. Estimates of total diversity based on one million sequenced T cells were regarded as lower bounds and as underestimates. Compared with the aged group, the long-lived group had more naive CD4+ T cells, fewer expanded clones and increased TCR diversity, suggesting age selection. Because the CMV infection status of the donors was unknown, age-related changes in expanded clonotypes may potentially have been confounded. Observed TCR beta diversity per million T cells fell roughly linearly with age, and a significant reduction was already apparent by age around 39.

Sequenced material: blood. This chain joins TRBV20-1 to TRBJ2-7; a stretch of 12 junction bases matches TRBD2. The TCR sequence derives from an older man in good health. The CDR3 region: CSARDSGTSGFWQYF. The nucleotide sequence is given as TGCAGTGCTAGAGATTCCGGGACTAGCGGGTTTTGGCAGTACTTC.